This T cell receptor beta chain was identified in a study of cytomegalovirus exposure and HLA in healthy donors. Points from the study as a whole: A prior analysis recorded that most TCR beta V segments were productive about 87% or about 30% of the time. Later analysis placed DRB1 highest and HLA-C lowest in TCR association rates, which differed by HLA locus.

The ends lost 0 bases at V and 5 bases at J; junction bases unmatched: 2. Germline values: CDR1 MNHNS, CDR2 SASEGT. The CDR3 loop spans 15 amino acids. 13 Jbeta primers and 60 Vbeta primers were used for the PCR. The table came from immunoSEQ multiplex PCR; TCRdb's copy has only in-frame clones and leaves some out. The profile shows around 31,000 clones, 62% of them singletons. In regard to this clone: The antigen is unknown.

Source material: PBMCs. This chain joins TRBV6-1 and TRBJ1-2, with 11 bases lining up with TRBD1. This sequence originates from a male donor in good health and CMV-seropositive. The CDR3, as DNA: TGTGCCAGCAGTGAAGCGGGGACAGGGGGATATGGCTACACCTTC. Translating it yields CASSEAGTGGYGYTF.